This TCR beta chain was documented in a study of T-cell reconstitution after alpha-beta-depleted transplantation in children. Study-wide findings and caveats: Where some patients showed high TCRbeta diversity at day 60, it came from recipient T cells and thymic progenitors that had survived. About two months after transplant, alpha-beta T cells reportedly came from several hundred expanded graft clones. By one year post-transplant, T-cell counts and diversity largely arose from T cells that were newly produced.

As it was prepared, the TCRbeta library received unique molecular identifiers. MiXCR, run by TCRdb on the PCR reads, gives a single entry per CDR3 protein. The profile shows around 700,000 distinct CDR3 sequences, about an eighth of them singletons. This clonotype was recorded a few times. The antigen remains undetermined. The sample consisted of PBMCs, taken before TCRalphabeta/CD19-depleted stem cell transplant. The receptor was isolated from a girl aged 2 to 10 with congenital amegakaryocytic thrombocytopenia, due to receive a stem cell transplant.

The CDR3 DNA reads as TGTGCCAGCAGCGCCAGCAGCGGCCTCTCCGGGACTGAAGCTTTCTTT. Translated, it gives CASSASSGLSGTEAFF. This sequence joins TRBV5-5 and TRBJ1-1; D is uncertain. Germline V gene lookup returns CDR1 SGHKS and CDR2 YYEKEE (reference sequence). The CDR3 length is 16 residues. Trimming took 4 bases from V and 5 from J, leaving 21 bases between them.